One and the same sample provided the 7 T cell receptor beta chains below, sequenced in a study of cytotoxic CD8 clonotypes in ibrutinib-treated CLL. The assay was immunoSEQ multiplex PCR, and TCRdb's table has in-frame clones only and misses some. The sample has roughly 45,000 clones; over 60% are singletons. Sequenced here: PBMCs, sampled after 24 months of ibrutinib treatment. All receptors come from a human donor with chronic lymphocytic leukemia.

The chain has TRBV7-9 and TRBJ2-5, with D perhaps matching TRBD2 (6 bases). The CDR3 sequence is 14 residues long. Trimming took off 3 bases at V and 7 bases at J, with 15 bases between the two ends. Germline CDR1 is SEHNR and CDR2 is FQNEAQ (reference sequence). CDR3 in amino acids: CASSFGTGSATQYF. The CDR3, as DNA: TGTGCCAGCAGCTTCGGGACTGGCTCTGCGACCCAGTACTTC.

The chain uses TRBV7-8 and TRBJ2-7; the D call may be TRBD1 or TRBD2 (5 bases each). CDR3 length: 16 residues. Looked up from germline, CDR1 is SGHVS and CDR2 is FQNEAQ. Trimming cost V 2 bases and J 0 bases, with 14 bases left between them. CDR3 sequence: CASSLIRRGGSYEQYF. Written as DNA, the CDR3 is TGTGCCAGCAGCTTAATTCGCCGGGGCGGCTCCTACGAGCAGTACTTC.

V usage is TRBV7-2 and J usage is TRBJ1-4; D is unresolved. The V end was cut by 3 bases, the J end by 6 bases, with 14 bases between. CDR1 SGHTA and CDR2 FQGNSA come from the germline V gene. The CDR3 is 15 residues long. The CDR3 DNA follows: TGTGCCAGCAGCTTGGCGACGGGAGCGTATGAAAAACTGTTTTTT. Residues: CASSLATGAYEKLFF.

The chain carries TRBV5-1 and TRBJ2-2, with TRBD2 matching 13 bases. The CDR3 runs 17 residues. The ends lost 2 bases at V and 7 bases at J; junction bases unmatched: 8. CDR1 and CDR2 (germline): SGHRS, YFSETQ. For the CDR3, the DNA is TGCGCCAGCAGCTTACGGACTAGCGGGGGCTCCCGCGGGGAGCTGTTTTTT. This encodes CASSLRTSGGSRGELFF.

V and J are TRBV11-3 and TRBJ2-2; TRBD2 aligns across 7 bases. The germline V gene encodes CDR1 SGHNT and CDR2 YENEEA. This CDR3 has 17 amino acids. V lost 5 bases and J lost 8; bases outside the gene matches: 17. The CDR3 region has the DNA TGTGCCAGCAGCCCACGGTCTCAGGGAGGGCCGCAGGGGGAGCTGTTTTTT. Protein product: CASSPRSQGGPQGELFF.

The CDR3 spells CASSLQGGLYNEQFF. DNA for the CDR3: TGTGCCAGCAGCCTTCAGGGGGGATTATACAATGAGCAGTTCTTC. The chain couples TRBV9 to TRBJ2-1; a possible D gene is TRBD1 (7 bases). The germline gives CDR1 SGDLS, CDR2 YYNGEE. V was cut by 4 bases and J by 4 bases, with 15 bases left in between. CDR3 length: 15 residues.

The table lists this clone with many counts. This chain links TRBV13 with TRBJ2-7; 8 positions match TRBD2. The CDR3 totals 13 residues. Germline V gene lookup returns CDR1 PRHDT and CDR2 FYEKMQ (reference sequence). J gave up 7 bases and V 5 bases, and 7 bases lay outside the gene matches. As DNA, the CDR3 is TGTGCCAGCAGCCCCGGACAGCGGGGGGAGCAGTACTTC. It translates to CASSPGQRGEQYF.